This TCR beta chain was identified in a study of identical twins. Study-wide points: With abundant cord blood beta clonotypes, insertions were fewer; memory repertoires showed no such pattern. Beta out-of-frame sequences showed weaker excess sharing between twins.

This clonotype was recorded a few times. Its antigen is currently unknown. The CDR3 consists of 20 residues. Per germline, CDR1 DFQATT and CDR2 SNEGSKA (reference sequence). V lost 0 bases to trimming and J lost 2 bases; unmatched junction nucleotides: 17. A universal primer site was incorporated via template switching, and the cDNA contained unique molecular identifiers. TCRdb used MiXCR to reprocess the 5' RACE reads, holding one entry per CDR3 protein. This table holds roughly 570,000 distinct CDR3 sequences, approximately 9.6% found once. This sample also belongs to another study, concerning yellow fever vaccine responses in identical twins.

The sequencing sample was made of PBMCs. The V gene is TRBV20-1, the J gene TRBJ2-1; 9 bases align to TRBD2. The receptor was derived from a woman younger than 30 in good health. This chain's CDR3 is CSARDLVERGEHRAYNEQFF. The CDR3, as DNA: TGCAGTGCTAGAGATTTAGTGGAGCGGGGGGAACATCGAGCCTACAATGAGCAGTTCTTC.